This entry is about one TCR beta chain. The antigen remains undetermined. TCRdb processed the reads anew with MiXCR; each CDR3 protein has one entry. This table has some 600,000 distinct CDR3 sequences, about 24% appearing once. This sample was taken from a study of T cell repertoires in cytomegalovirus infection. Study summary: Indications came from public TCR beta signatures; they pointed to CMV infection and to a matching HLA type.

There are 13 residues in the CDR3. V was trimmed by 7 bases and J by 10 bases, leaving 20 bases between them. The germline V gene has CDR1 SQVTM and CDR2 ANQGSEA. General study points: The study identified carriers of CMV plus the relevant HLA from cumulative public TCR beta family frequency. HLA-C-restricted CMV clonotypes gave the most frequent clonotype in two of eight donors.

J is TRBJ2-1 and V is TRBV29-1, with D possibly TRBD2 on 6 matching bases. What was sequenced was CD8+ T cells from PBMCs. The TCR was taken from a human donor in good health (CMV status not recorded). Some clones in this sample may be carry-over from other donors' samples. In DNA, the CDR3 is TGCAGCGCACCCCTAGCCCTCAGCGGGGAGCAGTTCTTC. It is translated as CSAPLALSGEQFF.